These T cell receptor beta chains were read from a single sample in a study of CD8 T cells in ankylosing spondylitis. TCRdb re-called the 5' RACE reads through MiXCR, storing one row per CDR3 protein. The sample has 250,000 to 350,000 distinct CDR3 sequences; less than 9.5% are singletons. The specimen was blood, either unsorted or a sorted T cell fraction (not recorded which). The receptors stem from a male donor with ankylosing spondylitis. CDR3s include the opening cysteine and the closing phenylalanine or tryptophan. D genes are given only for firm matches. Clone size is shown for a subset of rows, as once, few, many or a class of expanded clone.

J,D,size,V,CDR3,DNA
TRBJ2-5,TRBD1,many,TRBV24-1,CATSDRRTGEETQYF,TGTGCCACCAGTGATCGACGGACAGGGGAAGAGACCCAGTACTTC
TRBJ2-1,NA,many,TRBV6-2/TRBV6-3,CASSPLRGNEQFF,TGTGCCAGCAGCCCACTTAGGGGCAATGAGCAGTTCTTC
TRBJ2-7,TRBD1,few,TRBV27,CASSLTGNDEQYF,TGTGCCAGCAGTTTGACAGGGAATGACGAGCAGTACTTC
TRBJ2-7,NA,NA,TRBV20-1,CSARDIGRAYEQYF,TGCAGTGCTAGAGACATAGGACGGGCCTACGAGCAGTACTTC
TRBJ1-4,TRBD1,few,TRBV12-3/TRBV12-4,CASSPGDRANEKLFF,TGTGCCAGCAGCCCGGGGGACAGAGCCAATGAAAAACTGTTTTTT
TRBJ1-1,NA,NA,TRBV6-2/TRBV6-3,CASSTKDTEAFF,TGTGCCAGCAGTACTAAGGACACTGAAGCTTTCTTT
TRBJ1-1,NA,few,TRBV3-1,CASRGQGTEAFF,TGTGCCAGCCGAGGGCAAGGCACTGAAGCTTTCTTT
TRBJ1-2,NA,many,TRBV5-1,CASSPDSGSPYGYTF,TGCGCCAGCAGCCCCGACTCGGGATCACCTTATGGCTACACCTTC
TRBJ2-3,NA,NA,TRBV10-3,CAIRLADTQYF,TGTGCCATCAGGTTGGCGGATACGCAGTATTTT
TRBJ2-7,NA,NA,TRBV20-1,CSASWRGQYEQYF,TGCAGTGCTAGTTGGAGGGGGCAGTACGAGCAGTACTTC
TRBJ2-1,NA,many,TRBV12-3/TRBV12-4,CASSRQIYNEQFF,TGTGCCAGTAGCCGACAGATTTACAATGAGCAGTTCTTC
TRBJ1-1,NA,many,TRBV6-2/TRBV6-3,CASSSGAADRNTEAFF,TGTGCCAGCAGTTCGGGGGCAGCTGATCGGAACACTGAAGCTTTCTTT
TRBJ2-1,TRBD2,NA,TRBV28,CASSPPIAGAPYNEQFF,TGTGCCAGCAGCCCTCCGATAGCGGGAGCCCCTTACAATGAGCAGTTCTTC
TRBJ2-5,NA,NA,TRBV28,CASRSEGRTQYF,TGTGCCAGCCGGAGTGAGGGGCGCACCCAGTACTTC
TRBJ1-2,NA,few,TRBV5-1,CASSLGQLDYGYTF,TGCGCCAGCAGCTTGGGGCAGCTCGACTATGGCTACACCTTC
TRBJ2-7,TRBD1,NA,TRBV5-1,CASSPTGTGYEQYF,TGCGCCAGCAGCCCTACCGGGACAGGCTACGAGCAGTACTTC
TRBJ2-3,TRBD1,few,TRBV7-9,CASRRTGTPDTQYF,TGTGCCAGCAGGAGGACAGGGACTCCAGATACGCAGTATTTT
TRBJ2-7,TRBD1,NA,TRBV6-2/TRBV6-3,CASSYRDSWAYEQYF,TGTGCCAGCAGTTACCGGGACAGCTGGGCATACGAGCAGTACTTC
TRBJ2-1,NA,many,TRBV24-1,CATSDRSTGSYNEQFF,TGTGCCACCAGTGACAGGTCGACAGGATCCTACAATGAGCAGTTCTTC
TRBJ1-2,TRBD1,many,TRBV6-2/TRBV6-3,CASSYGTANYGYTF,TGTGCCAGCAGTTACGGGACAGCTAACTATGGCTACACCTTC
TRBJ2-5,NA,NA,TRBV5-1,CASGPGGEETQYF,TGCGCCAGCGGCCCCGGGGGAGAAGAGACCCAGTACTTC
TRBJ2-1,NA,many,TRBV12-3/TRBV12-4,CASRPRTGSSYNEQFF,TGTGCCAGCAGACCCCGGACTGGCTCATCCTACAATGAGCAGTTCTTC
TRBJ2-1,NA,NA,TRBV4-2,CASSLSSRANEQFF,TGTGCCAGCAGCCTTTCCTCCAGGGCCAATGAGCAGTTCTTC
TRBJ2-5,TRBD1,many,TRBV7-9,CASSSSGGRETQYF,TGTGCCAGCAGCTCCTCAGGGGGACGGGAGACCCAGTACTTC
TRBJ1-1,TRBD1,NA,TRBV12-3/TRBV12-4,CASSLVQGGNTEAFF,TGTGCCAGCAGTTTAGTACAGGGGGGGAACACTGAAGCTTTCTTT
TRBJ2-2,NA,NA,TRBV12-3/TRBV12-4,CASSHRFWGASGELFF,TGTGCCAGCAGTCACCGCTTCTGGGGGGCAAGCGGGGAGCTGTTTTTT
TRBJ2-1,TRBD2,few,TRBV29-1,CSVGSGRENNEQFF,TGCAGCGTTGGAAGCGGGAGGGAGAACAATGAGCAGTTCTTC
TRBJ2-3,NA,NA,TRBV12-3/TRBV12-4,CASSLSRDGVYGDTQYF,TGTGCCAGCAGTTTAAGCCGGGACGGGGTATATGGGGATACGCAGTATTTT